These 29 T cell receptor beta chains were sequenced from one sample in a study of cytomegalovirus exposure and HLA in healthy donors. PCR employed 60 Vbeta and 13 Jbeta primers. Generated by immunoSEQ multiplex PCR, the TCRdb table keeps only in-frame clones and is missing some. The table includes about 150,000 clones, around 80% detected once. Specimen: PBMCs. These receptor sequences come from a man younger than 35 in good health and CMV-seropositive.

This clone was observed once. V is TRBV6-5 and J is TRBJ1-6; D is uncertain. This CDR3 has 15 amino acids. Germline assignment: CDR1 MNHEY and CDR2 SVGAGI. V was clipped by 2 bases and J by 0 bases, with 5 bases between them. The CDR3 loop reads CASSYRLSYNSPLHF. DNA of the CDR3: TGTGCCAGCAGTTACCGTCTCTCCTATAATTCACCCCTCCACTTT.

The CDR3 DNA follows: TGTGCCAGCAGTGACTCGAGTTGGGCAGGCAGCCACCCCCCCTTATCCTACGAGCAGTACTTC. Translation gives CASSDSSWAGSHPPLSYEQYF. The V and J genes are TRBV6-4 and TRBJ2-7; D is unresolved. The germline V and J ends were trimmed by 0 bases and 1 base, with 28 bases remaining between them. Germline CDR1 is MRHNA and CDR2 is SNTAGT. This CDR3 contains 21 residues.

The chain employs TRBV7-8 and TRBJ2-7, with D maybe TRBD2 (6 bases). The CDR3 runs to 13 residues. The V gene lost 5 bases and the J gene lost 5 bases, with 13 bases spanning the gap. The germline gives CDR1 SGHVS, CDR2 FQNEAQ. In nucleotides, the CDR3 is TGTGCCAGCAGCGGACCGGGAGACCACGAGCAGTACTTC. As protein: CASSGPGDHEQYF.

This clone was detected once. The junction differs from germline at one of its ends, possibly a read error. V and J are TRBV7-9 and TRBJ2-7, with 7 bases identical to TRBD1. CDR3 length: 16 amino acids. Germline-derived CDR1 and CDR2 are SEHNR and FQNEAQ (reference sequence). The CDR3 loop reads CSSSQTTGASSGEQYF. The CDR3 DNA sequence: TGTTCCAGCAGCCAAACAACAGGGGCCTCAAGTGGCGAGCAGTACTTC.

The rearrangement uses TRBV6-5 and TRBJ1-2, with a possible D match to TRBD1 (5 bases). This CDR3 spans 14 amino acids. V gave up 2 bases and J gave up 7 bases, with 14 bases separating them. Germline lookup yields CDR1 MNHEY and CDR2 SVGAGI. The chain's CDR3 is CASSYGRVRCGYTF. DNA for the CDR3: TGTGCCAGCAGTTACGGCAGGGTGAGGTGTGGCTACACCTTC.

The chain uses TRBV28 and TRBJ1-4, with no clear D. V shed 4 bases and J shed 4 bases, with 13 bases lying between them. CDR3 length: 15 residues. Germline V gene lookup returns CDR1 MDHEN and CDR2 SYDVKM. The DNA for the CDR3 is TGTGCCAGCAGTTATACCCCGGCGGGTAATGAAAAACTGTTTTTT. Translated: CASSYTPAGNEKLFF.

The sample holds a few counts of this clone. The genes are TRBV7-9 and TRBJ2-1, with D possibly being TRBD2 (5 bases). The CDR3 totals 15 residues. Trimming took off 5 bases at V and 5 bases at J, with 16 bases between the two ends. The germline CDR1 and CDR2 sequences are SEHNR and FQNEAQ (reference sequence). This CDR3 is CASSPWMGEDNEQFF. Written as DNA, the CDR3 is TGTGCCAGCAGCCCATGGATGGGAGAAGACAATGAGCAGTTCTTC.

The CDR3 sequence: CASRKRGSRAYNEQFF. In nucleotides, the CDR3 is TGTGCCAGTAGGAAACGCGGGAGTCGCGCCTACAATGAGCAGTTCTTC. J is TRBJ2-1 and V is TRBV19; 7 bases are shared with TRBD2. Germline loops: CDR1 LNHDA, CDR2 SQIVND (reference sequence). The CDR3 extends over 16 amino acids. Unmatched junction bases numbered 10, after V lost 6 bases and J lost 2 bases.

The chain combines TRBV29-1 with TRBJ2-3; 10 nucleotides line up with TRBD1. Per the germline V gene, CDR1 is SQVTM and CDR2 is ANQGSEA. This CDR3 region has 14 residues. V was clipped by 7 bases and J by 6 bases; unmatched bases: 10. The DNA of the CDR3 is TGCAGCGCCTCCGGGACAGGGGTGTCGGATACGCAGTATTTT. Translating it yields CSASGTGVSDTQYF.

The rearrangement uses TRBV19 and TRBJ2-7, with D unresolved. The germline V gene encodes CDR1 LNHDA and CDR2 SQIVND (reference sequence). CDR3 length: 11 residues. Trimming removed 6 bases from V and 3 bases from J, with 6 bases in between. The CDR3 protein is CASRSSYEQYF. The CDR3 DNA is TGTGCCAGTAGATCGAGCTACGAGCAGTACTTC. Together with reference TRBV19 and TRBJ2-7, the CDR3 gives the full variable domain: DGGITQSPKYLFRKEGQNVTLSCEQNLNHDAMYWYRQDPGQGLRLIYYSQIVNDFQKGDIAEGYSVSREKKESFPLTVTSAQKNPTAFYLCASRSSYEQYFGPGTRLTVT.

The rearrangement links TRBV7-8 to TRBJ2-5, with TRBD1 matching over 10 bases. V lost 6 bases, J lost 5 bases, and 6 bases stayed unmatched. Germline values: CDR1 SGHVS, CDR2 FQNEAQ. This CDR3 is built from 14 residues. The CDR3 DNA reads TGTGCCAGCAGACGGGACAGGGGTAAGGAGACCCAGTACTTC. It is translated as CASRRDRGKETQYF.

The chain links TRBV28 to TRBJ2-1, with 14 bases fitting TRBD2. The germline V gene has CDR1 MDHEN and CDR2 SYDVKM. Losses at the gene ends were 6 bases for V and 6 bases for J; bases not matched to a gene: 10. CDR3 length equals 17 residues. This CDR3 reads CASRVTSGRVRGNEQFF. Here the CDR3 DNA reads TGTGCCAGCAGAGTGACTAGCGGGAGGGTCCGAGGCAATGAGCAGTTCTTC. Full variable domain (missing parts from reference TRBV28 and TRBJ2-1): DVKVTQSSRYLVKRTGEKVFLECVQDMDHENMFWYRQDPGLGLRLIYFSYDVKMKEKGDIPEGYSVSREKKERFSLILESASTNQTSMYLCASRVTSGRVRGNEQFFGPGTRLTVL.

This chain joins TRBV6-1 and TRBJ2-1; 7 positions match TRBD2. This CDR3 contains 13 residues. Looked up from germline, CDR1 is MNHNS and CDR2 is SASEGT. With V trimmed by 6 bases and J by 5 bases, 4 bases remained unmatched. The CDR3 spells CASSRLADNEQFF. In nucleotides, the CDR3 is TGTGCCAGCAGCAGGCTAGCGGACAATGAGCAGTTCTTC.

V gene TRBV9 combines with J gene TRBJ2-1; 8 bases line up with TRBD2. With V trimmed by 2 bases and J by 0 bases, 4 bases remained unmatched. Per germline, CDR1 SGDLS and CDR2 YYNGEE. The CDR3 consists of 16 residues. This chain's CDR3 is CASSVKLADSYNEQFF. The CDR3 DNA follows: TGTGCCAGCAGCGTGAAACTAGCGGACTCCTACAATGAGCAGTTCTTC.

In nucleotides, the CDR3 is TGTGCCAGCAGCTTGGAAATCCTAGCGGGAGGGGTGGGCACCGGGGAGCTGTTTTTT. This codes for CASSLEILAGGVGTGELFF. The gene calls are TRBV5-6 and TRBJ2-2, with 12 bases that match TRBD2. V lost 0 bases and J lost 4; bases outside the gene matches: 10. The V gene's germline CDR1 is SGHDT and CDR2 YYEEEE. This CDR3 spans 19 amino acids.

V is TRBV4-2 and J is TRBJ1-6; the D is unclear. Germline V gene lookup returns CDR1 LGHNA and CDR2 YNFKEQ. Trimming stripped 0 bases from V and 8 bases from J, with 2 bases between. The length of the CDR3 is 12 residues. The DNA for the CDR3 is TGTGCCAGCAGCCAAGACGATTCACCCCTCCACTTT. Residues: CASSQDDSPLHF.

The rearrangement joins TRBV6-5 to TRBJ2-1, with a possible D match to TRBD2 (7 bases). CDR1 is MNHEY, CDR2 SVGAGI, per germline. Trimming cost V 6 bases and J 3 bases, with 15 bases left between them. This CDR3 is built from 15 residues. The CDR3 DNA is TGTGCCAGCAGCCGGGGGGCGGGACTCTACAATGAGCAGTTCTTC. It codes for CASSRGAGLYNEQFF.

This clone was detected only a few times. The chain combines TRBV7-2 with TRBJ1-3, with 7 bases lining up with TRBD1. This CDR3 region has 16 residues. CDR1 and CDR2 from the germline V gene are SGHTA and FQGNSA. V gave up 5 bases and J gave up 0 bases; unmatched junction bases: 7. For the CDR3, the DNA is TGTGCCAGCAGCAGAGGGGGACAGAACTCTGGAAACACCATATATTTT. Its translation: CASSRGGQNSGNTIYF.

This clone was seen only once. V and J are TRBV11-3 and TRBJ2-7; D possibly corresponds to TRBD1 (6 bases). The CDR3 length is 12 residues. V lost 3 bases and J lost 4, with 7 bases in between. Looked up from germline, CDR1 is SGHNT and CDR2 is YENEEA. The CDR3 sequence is CASSLTGYEQYF. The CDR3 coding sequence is TGTGCCAGCAGCTTGACAGGTTACGAGCAGTACTTC.

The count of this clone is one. The CDR3 sequence: CSVEGTGNGCTQYF. The CDR3 DNA follows: TGCAGCGTTGAAGGGACCGGGAACGGATGTACGCAGTATTTT. The rearrangement uses TRBV29-1 and TRBJ2-3; D is possibly TRBD2 (5 bases). This CDR3 region has 14 residues. Trimming pared 1 base from V and 8 bases from J, leaving 16 bases between. CDR1 and CDR2 from the germline V gene are SQVTM and ANQGSEA.

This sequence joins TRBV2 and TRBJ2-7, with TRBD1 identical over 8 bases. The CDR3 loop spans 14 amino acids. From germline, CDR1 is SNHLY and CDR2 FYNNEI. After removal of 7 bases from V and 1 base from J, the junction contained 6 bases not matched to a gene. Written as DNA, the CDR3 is TGTGCCAGCAACGTTGACAGGGGTTCCTACGAGCAGTACTTC. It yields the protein CASNVDRGSYEQYF.

The chain's CDR3 is CASSLYVSIGTHTTNEKLFF. The CDR3 DNA follows: TGTGCCAGCAGTTTATATGTCTCCATTGGGACACACACAACTAATGAAAAACTGTTTTTT. This sequence joins TRBV28 and TRBJ1-4, with D perhaps TRBD1 (6 bases). There are 20 residues in the CDR3. Trimming took 1 base from V and 0 from J, leaving 21 bases between them. Looked up from germline, CDR1 is MDHEN and CDR2 is SYDVKM.

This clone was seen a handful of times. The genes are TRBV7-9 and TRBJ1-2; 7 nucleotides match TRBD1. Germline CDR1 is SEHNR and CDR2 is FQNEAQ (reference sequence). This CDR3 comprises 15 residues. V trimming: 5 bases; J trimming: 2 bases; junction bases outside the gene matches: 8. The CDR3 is CASSGLWDSNYGYTF. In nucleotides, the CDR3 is TGTGCCAGCAGCGGGCTTTGGGACAGCAACTATGGCTACACCTTC.

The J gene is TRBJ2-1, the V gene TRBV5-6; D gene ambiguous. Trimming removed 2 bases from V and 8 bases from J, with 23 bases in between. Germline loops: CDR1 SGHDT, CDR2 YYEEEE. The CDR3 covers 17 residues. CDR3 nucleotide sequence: TGTGCCAGCAGCTTATACCAGACACAACCGGCCCCCCATGAGCAGTTCTTC. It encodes CASSLYQTQPAPHEQFF.

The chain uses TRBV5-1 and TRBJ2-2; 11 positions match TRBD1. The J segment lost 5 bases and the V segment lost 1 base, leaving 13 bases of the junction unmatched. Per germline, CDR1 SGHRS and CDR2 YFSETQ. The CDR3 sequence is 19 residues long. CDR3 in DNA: TGCGCCAGCAGCTTGAGACCCGGACAGGGGGCCCCGGGGACCGGGGAGCTGTTTTTT. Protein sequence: CASSLRPGQGAPGTGELFF.

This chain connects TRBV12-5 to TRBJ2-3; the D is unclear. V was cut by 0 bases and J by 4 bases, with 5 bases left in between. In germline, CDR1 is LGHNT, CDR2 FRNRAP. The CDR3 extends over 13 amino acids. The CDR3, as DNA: TGTGCTAGTGGTTTGGTACTCGCAGATACGCAGTATTTT. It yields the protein CASGLVLADTQYF.

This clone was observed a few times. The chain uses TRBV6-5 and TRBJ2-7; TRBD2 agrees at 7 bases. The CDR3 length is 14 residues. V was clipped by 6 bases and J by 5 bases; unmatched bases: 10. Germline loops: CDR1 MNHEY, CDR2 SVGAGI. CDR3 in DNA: TGTGCCAGCAGGGACAATGGACTAGACCACGAGCAGTACTTC. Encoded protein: CASRDNGLDHEQYF.

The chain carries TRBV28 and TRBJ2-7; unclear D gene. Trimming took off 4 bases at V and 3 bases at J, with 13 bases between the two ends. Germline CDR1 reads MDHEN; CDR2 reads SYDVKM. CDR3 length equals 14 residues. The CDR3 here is CASSSPRFYYEQYF. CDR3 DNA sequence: TGTGCCAGCAGTTCCCCCCGTTTTTACTACGAGCAGTACTTC.

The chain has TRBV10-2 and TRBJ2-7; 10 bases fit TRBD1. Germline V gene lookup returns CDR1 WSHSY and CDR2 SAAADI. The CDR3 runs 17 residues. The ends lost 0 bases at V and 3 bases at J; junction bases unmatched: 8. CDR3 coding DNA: TGCGCCAGCAGTGAGTCAGGGACAGGGGTTTGGAACTACGAGCAGTACTTC. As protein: CASSESGTGVWNYEQYF.